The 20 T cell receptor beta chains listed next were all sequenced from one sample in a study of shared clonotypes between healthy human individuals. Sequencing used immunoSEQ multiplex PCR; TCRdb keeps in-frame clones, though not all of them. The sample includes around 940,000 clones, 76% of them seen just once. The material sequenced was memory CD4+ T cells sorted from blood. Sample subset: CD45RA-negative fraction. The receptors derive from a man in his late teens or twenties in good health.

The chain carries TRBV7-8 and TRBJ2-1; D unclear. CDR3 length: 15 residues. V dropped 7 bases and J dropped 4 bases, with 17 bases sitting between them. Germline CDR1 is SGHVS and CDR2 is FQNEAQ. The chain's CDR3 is CASTPGPVTYNEQFF. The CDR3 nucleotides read TGTGCCAGCACCCCAGGCCCGGTTACTTACAATGAGCAGTTCTTC.

CDR3 amino acids: CASSAHVLGGEQFF. As DNA, the CDR3 is TGTGCCAGCAGCGCCCACGTTTTAGGGGGTGAGCAGTTCTTC. The chain carries TRBV9 and TRBJ2-1, with D perhaps matching TRBD1 (6 bases). CDR1 and CDR2 from the germline V gene are SGDLS and YYNGEE. V was pared by 3 bases and J by 9 bases, with 16 bases between. CDR3 size: 14 residues. The full variable domain, with the rest looked up from reference TRBV9 and TRBJ2-1, is DSGVTQTPKHLITATGQRVTLRCSPRSGDLSVYWYQQSLDQGLQFLIQYYNGEERAKGNILERFSAQQFPDLHSELNLSSLELGDSALYFCASSAHVLGGEQFFGPGTRLTVL.

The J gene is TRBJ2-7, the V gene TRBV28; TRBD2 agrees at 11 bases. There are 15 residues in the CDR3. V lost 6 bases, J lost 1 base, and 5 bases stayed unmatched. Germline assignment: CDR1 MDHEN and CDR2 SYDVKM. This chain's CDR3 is CASSPRLAGSYEQYF. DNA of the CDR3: TGTGCCAGCAGCCCAAGACTAGCGGGATCCTACGAGCAGTACTTC.

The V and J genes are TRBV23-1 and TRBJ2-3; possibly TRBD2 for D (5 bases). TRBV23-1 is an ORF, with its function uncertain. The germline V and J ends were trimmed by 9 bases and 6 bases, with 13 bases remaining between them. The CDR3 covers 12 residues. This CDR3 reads CARPLALDTQYF. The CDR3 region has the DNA TGCGCCAGGCCCCTAGCTTTGGATACGCAGTATTTT.

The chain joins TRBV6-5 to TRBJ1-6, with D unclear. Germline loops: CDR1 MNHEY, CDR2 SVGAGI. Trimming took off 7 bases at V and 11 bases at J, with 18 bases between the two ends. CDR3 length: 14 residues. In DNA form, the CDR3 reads TGTGCCAGCAATACCGGACGGCCCGGAGCACCCCTCCACTTT. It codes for CASNTGRPGAPLHF.

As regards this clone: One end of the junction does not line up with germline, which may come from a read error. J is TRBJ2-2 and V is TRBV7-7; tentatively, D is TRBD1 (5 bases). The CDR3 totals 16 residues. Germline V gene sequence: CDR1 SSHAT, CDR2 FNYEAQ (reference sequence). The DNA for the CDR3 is TGTGCTAGCAGCTTAGACCAGGGCCCGAACACCGGGGAGCTGTTTTTT. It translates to CASSLDQGPNTGELFF.

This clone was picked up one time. In DNA, the CDR3 is TGCGCCAGCAGCCAAGGACAGGGGGAAAAAGCTTTCTTT. Its translation: CASSQGQGEKAFF. V is TRBV4-3 and J is TRBJ1-1; 9 nucleotides align to TRBD1. The CDR3 runs 13 residues. Germline assignment: CDR1 LGHNA and CDR2 YSLEER. J gave up 9 bases and V 1 base, and 3 bases lay outside the gene matches.

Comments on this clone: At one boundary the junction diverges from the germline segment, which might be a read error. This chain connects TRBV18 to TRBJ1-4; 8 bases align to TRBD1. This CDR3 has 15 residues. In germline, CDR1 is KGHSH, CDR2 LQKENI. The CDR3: CASSPQGGIFEKLFF. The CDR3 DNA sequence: TGTGCCAGCTCCCCACAGGGGGGGATATTTGAAAAACTGTTTTTT. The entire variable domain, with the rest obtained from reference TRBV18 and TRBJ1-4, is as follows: NAGVMQNPRHLVRRRGQEARLRCSPMKGHSHVYWYRQLPEEGLKFMVYLQKENIIDESGMPKERFSAEFPKEGPSILRIQQVVRGDSAAYFCASSPQGGIFEKLFFGSGTQLSVL.

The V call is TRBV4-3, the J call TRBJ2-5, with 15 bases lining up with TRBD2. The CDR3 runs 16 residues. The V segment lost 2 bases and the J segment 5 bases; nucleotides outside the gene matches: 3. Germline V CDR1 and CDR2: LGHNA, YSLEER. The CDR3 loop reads CASSQRTSGRGETQYF. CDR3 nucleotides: TGCGCCAGCAGCCAAAGGACTAGCGGGAGGGGGGAGACCCAGTACTTC.

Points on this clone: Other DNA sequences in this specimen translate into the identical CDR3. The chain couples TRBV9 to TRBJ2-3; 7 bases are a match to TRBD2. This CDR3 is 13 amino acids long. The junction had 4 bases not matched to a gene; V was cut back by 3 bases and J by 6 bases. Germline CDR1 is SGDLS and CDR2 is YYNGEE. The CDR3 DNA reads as TGTGCCAGCAGCGCGCAACTAGCGGATACGCAGTATTTT. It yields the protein CASSAQLADTQYF.

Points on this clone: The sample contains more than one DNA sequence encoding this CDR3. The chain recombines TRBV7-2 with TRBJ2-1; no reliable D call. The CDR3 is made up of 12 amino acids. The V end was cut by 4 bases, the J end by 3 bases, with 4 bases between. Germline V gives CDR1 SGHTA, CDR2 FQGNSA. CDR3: CASSSRYNEQFF. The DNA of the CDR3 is TGTGCCAGCAGCTCTCGCTACAATGAGCAGTTCTTC. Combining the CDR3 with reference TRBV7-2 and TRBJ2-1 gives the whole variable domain GAGVSQSPSNKVTEKGKDVELRCDPISGHTALYWYRQSLGQGLEFLIYFQGNSAPDKSGLPSDRFSAERTGGSVSTLTIQRTQQEDSAVYLCASSSRYNEQFFGPGTRLTVL.

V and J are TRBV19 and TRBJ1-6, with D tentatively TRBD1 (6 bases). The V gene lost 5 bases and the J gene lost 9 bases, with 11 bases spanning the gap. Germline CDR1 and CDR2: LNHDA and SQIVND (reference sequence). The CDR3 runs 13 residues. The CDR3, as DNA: TGTGCCAGTAGTTCCTGGGGGGCTTCACCCCTCCACTTT. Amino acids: CASSSWGASPLHF.

The CDR3 is CAISESGAHEQYF. DNA of the CDR3: TGTGCCATCAGTGAGTCAGGGGCCCACGAGCAGTACTTC. The chain combines TRBV10-3 with TRBJ2-7, with a possible D match to TRBD1 (5 bases). Germline lookup yields CDR1 ENHRY and CDR2 SYGVKD. The V and J ends lost 0 bases and 5 bases respectively, with 8 bases between them. The CDR3 length is 13 residues.

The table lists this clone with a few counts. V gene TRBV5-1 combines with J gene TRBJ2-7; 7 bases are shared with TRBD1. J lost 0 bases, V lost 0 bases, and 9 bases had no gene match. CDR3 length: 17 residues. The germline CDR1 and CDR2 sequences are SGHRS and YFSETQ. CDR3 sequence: CASSLAGSTGYSYEQYF. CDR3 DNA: TGCGCCAGCAGCTTGGCCGGCTCGACAGGGTACTCCTACGAGCAGTACTTC. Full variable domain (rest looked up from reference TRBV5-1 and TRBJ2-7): KAGVTQTPRYLIKTRGQQVTLSCSPISGHRSVSWYQQTPGQGLQFLFEYFSETQRNKGNFPGRFSGRQFSNSRSEMNVSTLELGDSALYLCASSLAGSTGYSYEQYFGPGTRLTVT.

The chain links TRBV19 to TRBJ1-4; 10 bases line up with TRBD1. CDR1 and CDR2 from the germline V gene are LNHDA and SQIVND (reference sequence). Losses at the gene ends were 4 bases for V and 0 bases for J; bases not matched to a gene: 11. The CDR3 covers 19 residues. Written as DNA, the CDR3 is TGTGCCAGTAGTAAGAACCCTGGGACAGGGGAAGCAACTAATGAAAAACTGTTTTTT. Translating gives CASSKNPGTGEATNEKLFF.

The CDR3 reads CATLYGGTTDTQYF. CDR3 in DNA: TGTGCCACCTTATACGGCGGGACCACAGATACGCAGTATTTT. The gene calls are TRBV11-2 and TRBJ2-3; perhaps TRBD2 as D (6 bases). The ends were cut back, 10 bases at V and 2 bases at J, with 16 bases in the middle. Germline loops: CDR1 SGHAT, CDR2 FQNNGV. There are 14 residues in the CDR3. The full variable domain, with the rest looked up from reference TRBV11-2 and TRBJ2-3, is EAGVAQSPRYKIIEKRQSVAFWCNPISGHATLYWYQQILGQGPKLLIQFQNNGVVDDSQLPKDRFSAERLKGVDSTLKIQPAKLEDSAVYLCATLYGGTTDTQYFGPGTRLTVL.

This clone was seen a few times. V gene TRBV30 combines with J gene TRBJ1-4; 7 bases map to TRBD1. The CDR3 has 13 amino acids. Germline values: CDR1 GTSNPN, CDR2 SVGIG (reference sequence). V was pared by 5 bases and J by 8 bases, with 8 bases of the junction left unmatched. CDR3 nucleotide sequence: TGTGCCTGGGCAGGGGGGAAGGGAGAAAAACTGTTTTTT. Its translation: CAWAGGKGEKLFF.

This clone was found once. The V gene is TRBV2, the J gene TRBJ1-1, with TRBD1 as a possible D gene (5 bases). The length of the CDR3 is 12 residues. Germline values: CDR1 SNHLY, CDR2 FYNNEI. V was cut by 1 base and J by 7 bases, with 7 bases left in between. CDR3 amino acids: CASSEGQIEAFF. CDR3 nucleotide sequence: TGTGCCAGCAGTGAAGGACAGATTGAAGCTTTCTTT.

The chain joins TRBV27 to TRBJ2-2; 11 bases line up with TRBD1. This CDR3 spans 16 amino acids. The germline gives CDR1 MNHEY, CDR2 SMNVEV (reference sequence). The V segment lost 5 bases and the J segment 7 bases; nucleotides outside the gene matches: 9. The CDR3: CASSIRGTGGFGELFF. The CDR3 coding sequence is TGTGCCAGCAGTATAAGAGGGACAGGGGGGTTCGGGGAGCTGTTTTTT.

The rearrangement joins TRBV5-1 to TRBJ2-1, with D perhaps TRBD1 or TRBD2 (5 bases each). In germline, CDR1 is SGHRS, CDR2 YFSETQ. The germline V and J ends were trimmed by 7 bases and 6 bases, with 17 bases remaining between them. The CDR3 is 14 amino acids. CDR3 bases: TGCGCCAGCCAGGCCGGGACCCCCCCCAATGAGCAGTTCTTC. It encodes CASQAGTPPNEQFF.